Below are 18 T cell receptor beta chains sequenced from a single sample in a study of shared T cell receptors in the human thymus. Assay: immunoSEQ multiplex PCR; the TCRdb copy retains only in-frame clones and omits some. Here the sample spans 500,000 to 550,000 clones, 70% to 80% being singletons. The data also belong to a second study, concerning human thymus T cells.

Sequencing was done on a sample of thymocytes. The receptors come from a boy in the first two years of life with a congenital heart defect.

CDR3 region: CASTHRGLDYGYTF. CDR3 DNA sequence: TGTGCCAGTACTCACAGGGGGCTAGACTATGGCTACACCTTC. V is TRBV19 and J is TRBJ1-2; 9 bases agree with TRBD1. This CDR3 has 14 residues. Germline-derived CDR1 and CDR2 are LNHDA and SQIVND (reference sequence). The V and J ends lost 7 bases and 3 bases, in that order; junction bases with no gene match: 6.

This chain joins TRBV21-1 and TRBJ2-7; the D call in the table, TRBD2, was not verified against the DNA. TRBV21-1 is an annotated pseudogene. CDR3 length: 12 amino acids. The DNA of the CDR3 is TGTGCCGGGGGAGGGGTCCTCTACGAGCAGTACTTC. As protein: CAGGGVLYEQYF.

This clone was counted a few times. The chain couples TRBV4-3 to TRBJ1-4; no reliable D call. The germline V and J ends were trimmed by 1 base and 2 bases, with 14 bases remaining between them. CDR1 LGHNA and CDR2 YSLEER come from the germline V gene. The CDR3 runs to 17 residues. CDR3 amino acids: CASSQGRHGFTNEKLFF. CDR3 sequence (DNA): TGCGCCAGCAGCCAAGGCCGGCACGGGTTTACTAATGAAAAACTGTTTTTT.

V and J are TRBV5-4 and TRBJ2-7; 8 nucleotides agree with TRBD1. With 3 bases clipped from V and 1 base from J, the junction kept 9 bases outside the gene matches. The CDR3 totals 16 residues. Germline V CDR1 and CDR2: SGHNT, YYREEE (reference sequence). CDR3 residues: CASSWGPGQASYEQYF. DNA of the CDR3: TGTGCCAGCAGCTGGGGCCCGGGACAGGCGTCCTACGAGCAGTACTTC.

This clone was seen a handful of times. This sequence joins TRBV4-3 and TRBJ2-7; 11 bases line up with TRBD2. Germline lookup yields CDR1 LGHNA and CDR2 YSLEER. This CDR3 spans 14 amino acids. After removal of 4 bases from V and 4 bases from J, the junction contained 3 bases not matched to a gene. The CDR3 nucleotides are TGCGCCAGCAGCCCCCTAGCGGGAGGATACGAGCAGTACTTC. Amino acid sequence: CASSPLAGGYEQYF.

This clone appeared once. The chain carries TRBV19 and TRBJ2-7, with D possibly TRBD1 on 5 matching bases. The V gene's germline CDR1 is LNHDA and CDR2 SQIVND (reference sequence). This CDR3 has 16 residues. V gave up 8 bases and J gave up 2 bases, with 22 bases separating them. CDR3 sequence reads: CASSTQMSGIPYEQYF. CDR3 coding DNA: TGTGCCAGTTCCACCCAGATGTCAGGGATCCCCTACGAGCAGTACTTC.

The genes are TRBV5-6 and TRBJ1-4; 7 positions agree with TRBD1. CDR3 size: 18 residues. Germline V gives CDR1 SGHDT, CDR2 YYEEEE. Trimming took 4 bases from V and 0 from J; bases not matched to a gene: 12. The CDR3 here is CASSTPGQTPATNEKLFF. The CDR3 DNA sequence: TGTGCCAGCAGCACGCCGGGACAGACTCCCGCAACTAATGAAAAACTGTTTTTT.

This clone has a single count. CDR3: CASSQGWGQAHSGANVLTF. The CDR3, as DNA: TGTGCCAGCAGCCAAGGATGGGGACAGGCTCACTCTGGGGCCAACGTCCTGACTTTC. The rearrangement joins TRBV4-2 to TRBJ2-6; the match to TRBD1 covers 8 bases. The CDR3 is 19 residues long. The V and J ends lost 1 base and 0 bases, in that order; junction bases with no gene match: 8. CDR1 LGHNA and CDR2 YNFKEQ come from the germline V gene.

The chain joins TRBV9 to TRBJ2-1; 13 nucleotides line up with TRBD2. Germline CDR1 SGDLS, CDR2 YYNGEE. Losses at the gene ends were 1 base for V and 5 bases for J; bases not matched to a gene: 3. This CDR3 is built from 16 residues. This CDR3 reads CASSVLGLAGDNEQFF. The CDR3 region has the DNA TGTGCCAGCAGCGTACTAGGACTAGCGGGAGACAATGAGCAGTTCTTC.

The chain is built from TRBV27 and TRBJ1-3, with D possibly matching TRBD1 (5 bases). CDR1 and CDR2 from the germline V gene are MNHEY and SMNVEV (reference sequence). Trimming took off 5 bases at V and 0 bases at J, with 11 bases between the two ends. The CDR3 runs 15 residues. CDR3 amino acids: CASSPDTSSGNTIYF. The CDR3 DNA sequence: TGTGCCAGCAGTCCGGACACCAGCTCTGGAAACACCATATATTTT.

The rearrangement links TRBV4-1 to TRBJ2-3; 7 positions match TRBD2. The J segment lost 2 bases and the V segment lost 0 bases, leaving 8 bases of the junction unmatched. The length of the CDR3 is 17 residues. Germline V lookup: CDR1 MGHRA, CDR2 YSYEKL. CDR3 residues: CASSQDNPGTNTDTQYF. CDR3 DNA: TGCGCCAGCAGCCAAGACAATCCCGGGACTAACACAGATACGCAGTATTTT.

The chain recombines TRBV4-3 with TRBJ2-1; TRBD2 matches at 8 bases. The CDR3 totals 15 residues. Germline values: CDR1 LGHNA, CDR2 YSLEER. Losses at the gene ends were 0 bases for V and 2 bases for J; bases not matched to a gene: 0. The CDR3 DNA follows: TGCGCCAGCAGCCAAGAGCGGGAGGCCTACAATGAGCAGTTCTTC. It is translated as CASSQEREAYNEQFF.

The CDR3 DNA follows: TGTGCCAGCAGCTTAGTATCTATCGGGCGGGCACCCTACAATGAGCAGTTCTTC. It encodes CASSLVSIGRAPYNEQFF. The V gene is TRBV11-3, the J gene TRBJ2-1; maybe TRBD2 (5 bases). Germline CDR1 SGHNT, CDR2 YENEEA. V lost 1 base and J 2 bases, leaving 18 bases between the germline ends. There are 18 residues in the CDR3.

In this sample, this clone turned up once. The chain carries TRBV11-1 and TRBJ2-3, with 10 bases lining up with TRBD1. With 5 bases clipped from V and 6 bases from J, the junction kept 5 bases outside the gene matches. CDR1 is SGHAT and CDR2 is FQDESV in the germline V gene (reference sequence). The CDR3 totals 14 residues. CDR3 residues: CASSPGGQGDTQYF. The CDR3 bases are TGTGCCAGCAGCCCAGGGGGACAGGGGGATACGCAGTATTTT.

The chain uses TRBV2 and TRBJ1-1; no clear D. Trimming removed 1 base from V and 5 bases from J, with 8 bases in between. Looked up from germline, CDR1 is SNHLY and CDR2 is FYNNEI. The CDR3 consists of 13 residues. The chain's CDR3 is CASSEGRWTEAFF. The DNA for the CDR3 is TGTGCCAGCAGTGAAGGTCGGTGGACTGAAGCTTTCTTT.

Here the CDR3 DNA reads TGTGCCAGCAGCCCGCGGACAGGGGGCGCCGATGGCTACACCTTC. This translates into CASSPRTGGADGYTF. The chain combines TRBV5-6 with TRBJ1-2; 11 nucleotides align to TRBD1. V was pared by 4 bases and J by 6 bases, with 8 bases of the junction left unmatched. Germline CDR1 and CDR2: SGHDT and YYEEEE. The CDR3 runs 15 residues.

The chain employs TRBV9 and TRBJ2-3; 11 bases line up with TRBD2. The ends lost 3 bases at V and 2 bases at J; junction bases unmatched: 8. Germline CDR1 SGDLS, CDR2 YYNGEE. The CDR3 is 17 amino acids. The CDR3 nucleotides read TGTGCCAGCAGCGCGGGGGGACTAGCGGTTTCCACAGATACGCAGTATTTT. Its translation: CASSAGGLAVSTDTQYF.

To note about this clone: The sample contains more than one DNA sequence encoding this CDR3. The CDR3 nucleotides are TGTGCCTGGAGTGGGCGGGACTCCTACGAGCAGTACTTC. Amino acids: CAWSGRDSYEQYF. The chain carries TRBV30 and TRBJ2-7, with TRBD2 as a possible D gene (6 bases). Germline V gene sequence: CDR1 GTSNPN, CDR2 SVGIG (reference sequence). The CDR3 is 13 amino acids. Trimming removed 1 base from V and 0 bases from J, with 7 bases in between.